This T cell receptor (beta chain) was identified in a study of blood T cell repertoires in COVID-19. The CDR3 extends over 12 amino acids. V trimming: 6 bases; J trimming: 8 bases; junction bases outside the gene matches: 5. Germline V gene lookup returns CDR1 SGHRS and CDR2 YFSETQ. This table comes from immunoSEQ multiplex PCR, and its TCRdb copy is limited to in-frame clones, with some not included. The data hold about 140,000 clones, with roughly 89% observed a single time. This clone was observed a single time. The source of this sequence is a man aged 30 to 45 with COVID-19, enrolled during active disease. The sequenced sample consisted of peripheral blood. The chain has TRBV5-1 and TRBJ1-1, with TRBD1 matching 9 bases. Here the CDR3 reads CASTRTGVEAFF. The DNA of the CDR3 is TGCGCCAGCACTAGGACAGGGGTAGAAGCTTTCTTT.